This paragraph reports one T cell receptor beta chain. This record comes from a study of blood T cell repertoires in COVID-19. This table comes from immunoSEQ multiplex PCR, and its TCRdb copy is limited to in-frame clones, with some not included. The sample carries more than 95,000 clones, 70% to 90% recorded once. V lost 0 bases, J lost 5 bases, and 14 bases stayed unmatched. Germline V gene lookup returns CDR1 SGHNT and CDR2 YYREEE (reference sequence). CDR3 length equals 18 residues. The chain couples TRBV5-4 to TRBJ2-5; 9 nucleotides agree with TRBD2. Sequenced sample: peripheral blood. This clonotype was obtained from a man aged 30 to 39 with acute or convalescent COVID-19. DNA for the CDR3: TGTGCCAGCAGCTTGGGGCTAGCGGGGTCACCCGAGGAGGAGACCCAGTACTTC. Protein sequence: CASSLGLAGSPEEETQYF. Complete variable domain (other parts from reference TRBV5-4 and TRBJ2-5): ETGVTQSPTHLIKTRGQQVTLRCSSQSGHNTVSWYQQALGQGPQFIFQYYREEENGRGNFPPRFSGLQFPNYSSELNVNALELDDSALYLCASSLGLAGSPEEETQYFGPGTRLLVL.